This is a list of T cell receptor beta chains from one sample in a study of T cell responses to AZD1222 COVID-19 vaccine. Produced via immunoSEQ multiplex PCR; TCRdb's table is partial and in-frame only. The table lists approximately 150,000 clones, more than 85% of them singletons, with around 12% in the top ten. Sequenced here: peripheral blood, sampled after recovery from COVID-19. The receptors were sampled from an adult who had recovered from COVID-19. CDR3s include the opening cysteine and the closing phenylalanine or tryptophan. The D gene is left open where the match is weak. Size tells how often a clone was seen (once, few, many) or the class of an expanded clone, and some rows leave it out.

clone size | D gene | J gene | V gene | CDR3 protein | CDR3 DNA
- | TRBD1 | TRBJ1-6 | TRBV29-1 | CSYRDRRGLFHF | TGCAGCTACCGGGACAGGAGGGGCCTCTTCCACTTT
- | TRBD2 | TRBJ2-7 | TRBV9 | CASSVGLGLAGGPDYEQYF | TGTGCCAGCAGCGTAGGCCTTGGACTAGCGGGAGGGCCCGATTACGAGCAGTACTTC
- | - | TRBJ2-5 | TRBV10-3 | CAIRVTAQETQYF | TGTGCCATCAGGGTGACAGCCCAAGAGACCCAGTACTTC
- | TRBD1 | TRBJ1-3 | TRBV2 | CASRLDRSGNTIYF | TGTGCCAGCAGATTGGACAGGTCTGGAAACACCATATATTTT
- | - | TRBJ2-7 | TRBV7-7 | CASSPARSLSYEQYF | TGTGCTAGCAGCCCCGCCAGGTCCCTTTCCTACGAGCAGTACTTC
few | - | TRBJ1-1 | TRBV19 | CASTLFGVDTEAFF | TGTGCCAGTACCCTTTTCGGGGTTGATACTGAAGCTTTCTTT
- | - | TRBJ2-3 | TRBV5-1 | CASSLAETSDTQYF | TGCGCCAGCAGCTTGGCGGAGACATCAGATACGCAGTATTTT
- | - | TRBJ1-6 | TRBV3-1/TRBV3-2 | CASSQRGSPLHF | TGTGCCAGCAGCCAGAGGGGTTCACCCCTCCACTTT
- | - | TRBJ1-5 | TRBV6-2/TRBV6-3 | CASSYVQNNQPQHF | TGTGCCAGCAGTTACGTACAGAACAATCAGCCCCAGCATTTT
- | TRBD1 | TRBJ1-6 | TRBV28 | CASSHRTGQSPLHF | TGTGCCAGCAGTCACCGGACAGGGCAGTCACCCCTCCACTTT
- | - | TRBJ2-1 | TRBV6-5 | CASSYSGNHLYDRKFF | TGTGCCAGCAGTTACTCCGGCAACCATTTATACGATCGAAAGTTCTTC
- | TRBD2 | TRBJ2-7 | TRBV6-5 | CASRGLAGNEQYF | TGTGCCAGCAGGGGACTAGCGGGGAACGAGCAGTACTTC
- | - | TRBJ1-5 | TRBV15 | CATSTQDRSNQPQHF | TGTGCCACCAGCACCCAGGATAGGAGCAATCAGCCCCAGCATTTT
- | - | TRBJ2-6 | TRBV11-2 | CATQGQLSGANVLTF | TGTGCCACGCAAGGACAGCTCTCTGGGGCCAACGTCCTGACTTTC
- | - | TRBJ1-3 | TRBV5-1 | CASSSGGVVSGNTIYF | TGCGCCAGCAGCTCGGGCGGGGTGGTCTCTGGAAACACCATATATTTT
- | TRBD1 | TRBJ1-5 | TRBV6-6 | CASSQTGGAGHNQPQHF | TGTGCCAGCAGTCAAACAGGGGGCGCGGGTCATAATCAGCCCCAGCATTTT
- | TRBD2 | TRBJ2-1 | TRBV30 | CAWSLLPTSGRYNEQFF | TGTGCCTGGAGTCTTCTTCCGACTAGCGGGCGATACAATGAGCAGTTCTTC
- | TRBD2 | TRBJ2-1 | TRBV28 | CASTSGTSGSISGNEQFF | TGTGCCAGCACCTCAGGGACTAGCGGGAGTATTAGCGGGAATGAGCAGTTCTTC
- | TRBD2 | TRBJ2-3 | TRBV28 | CASSPLAGAASTDTQYF | TGTGCCAGCAGTCCTCTAGCGGGGGCAGCTAGCACAGATACGCAGTATTTT
- | - | TRBJ2-7 | TRBV9 | CASSASTGLWQYF | TGTGCCAGCAGCGCCAGTACCGGGCTATGGCAGTACTTC
- | - | TRBJ2-3 | TRBV28 | CASSSSEGLADTQYF | TGTGCCAGCAGTTCGTCCGAGGGGCTCGCAGATACGCAGTATTTT
- | TRBD1 | TRBJ2-1 | TRBV6-5 | CASPGTDNNEQFF | TGTGCCAGCCCCGGGACAGACAACAATGAGCAGTTCTTC
- | TRBD1 | TRBJ2-3 | TRBV2 | CASTQGAGTDTQYF | TGTGCCAGCACCCAGGGGGCTGGCACAGATACGCAGTATTTT
- | - | TRBJ1-2 | TRBV28 | CASRPDTAYGYTF | TGTGCCAGCAGACCGGACACGGCCTATGGCTACACCTTC
- | TRBD2 | TRBJ2-3 | TRBV4-1 | CASSQTTSGSSTDTQYF | TGCGCCAGCAGCCAAACGACTAGCGGGAGCAGCACAGATACGCAGTATTTT